This TCR beta chain was captured in a study of shared clonotypes between healthy human individuals. This table comes from immunoSEQ multiplex PCR, and its TCRdb copy is limited to in-frame clones, with some not included. The sample shows 1,400,000 or so clones, about 98.5% of them seen only once. Germline CDR1 and CDR2: MDHEN and SYDVKM. This CDR3 has 13 amino acids. The V and J ends lost 8 bases and 1 base, in that order; junction bases with no gene match: 5. The rearrangement joins TRBV28 to TRBJ2-7; 7 nucleotides agree with TRBD1. What was sequenced was naive CD4+ T cells sorted from blood. The sample's subset: CD45RA+ positively selected. The clonotype comes from a man in his thirties or forties in good health. The CDR3 DNA sequence: TGTGCCAGCTCAGGACAGGTGTCCTACGAGCAGTACTTC. Amino acid sequence: CASSGQVSYEQYF.